Each of the 12 T cell receptor beta chains below was sequenced from the same sample in a study of T-cell memory formation after mild COVID-19. TCRdb recomputed calls from the 5' RACE reads with MiXCR, one row per CDR3 protein. The sample has about half a million distinct CDR3 sequences, around a sixth seen once. Input material: PBMCs or a T cell subset sorted from them (not recorded which). These TCRs come from an adult woman who had mild COVID-19 (a few samples of this study predate the infection). Cell type and time point are not known.

This rearrangement joins TRBV27 to TRBJ1-6, with D possibly matching TRBD1 (6 bases). CDR3 length: 19 residues. V lost 5 bases to trimming and J lost 7 bases, with 27 bases between them. Germline lookup yields CDR1 MNHEY and CDR2 SMNVEV (reference sequence). The CDR3 DNA reads TGTGCCAGCAGTCACAAACAGGGAGGCCATACCGGTTGGAATTCACCCCTCCACTTT. It yields the protein CASSHKQGGHTGWNSPLHF.

This clonotype appeared a few times. The genes are TRBV12-3 or TRBV12-4 and TRBJ1-5, with 11 nucleotides matching TRBD1. Trimming removed 5 bases from V and 1 base from J; junction bases left unmatched: 4. This CDR3 is 16 amino acids long. The CDR3 DNA is TGTGCCAGCAGTAGGGGACAGGGGGTGAGCAATCAGCCCCAGCATTTT. Translation gives CASSRGQGVSNQPQHF.

In this sample, this clonotype turned up a few times. The rearrangement joins TRBV18 to TRBJ2-3; D is unclear. The germline V gene encodes CDR1 KGHSH and CDR2 LQKENI. Trimming removed 3 bases from V and 2 bases from J, with 9 bases in between. This CDR3 has 14 residues. CDR3 nucleotide sequence: TGTGCCAGCTCACCGCAACTTAACACAGATACGCAGTATTTT. Translating it yields CASSPQLNTDTQYF.

The rearrangement joins TRBV7-3 to TRBJ2-2; D is unclear. V lost 5 bases, J lost 6 bases, and 13 bases lay in between. Germline loops: CDR1 SGHTA, CDR2 FQGTGA. This CDR3 is built from 14 residues. The CDR3 protein is CASSLTAFPGELFF. CDR3 bases: TGTGCCAGCAGCCTCACGGCGTTCCCCGGGGAGCTGTTTTTT.

In its sample, this clonotype was seen many times. CDR3 sequence: CASSFGGGASDTQYF. In nucleotides, the CDR3 is TGTGCCAGCAGCTTCGGCGGGGGGGCCTCAGATACGCAGTATTTT. V gene TRBV7-2 combines with J gene TRBJ2-3; the match to TRBD2 covers 9 bases. V lost 3 bases, J lost 4 bases, and 5 bases stayed unmatched. This CDR3 is 15 amino acids long. Germline V gene data show CDR1 as SGHTA and CDR2 as FQGNSA.

The chain couples TRBV5-6 to TRBJ2-7, with 9 positions matching TRBD1. CDR1 is SGHDT, CDR2 YYEEEE, per germline. This CDR3 contains 17 residues. V lost 0 bases to trimming and J lost 7 bases; unmatched junction nucleotides: 14. The CDR3, as DNA: TGTGCCAGCAGCTTGGCCCTCCGAGGGACAGGGTATCAGGAGCAGTACTTC. The encoded protein is CASSLALRGTGYQEQYF.

This clonotype was observed a few times. V usage is TRBV5-1 and J usage is TRBJ2-2; D gene unclear. The V and J ends lost 1 base and 1 base respectively, with 8 bases between them. The CDR3 loop spans 15 amino acids. CDR1 SGHRS and CDR2 YFSETQ come from the germline V gene. CDR3 protein: CASSLLPGNTGELFF. The CDR3 nucleotides are TGCGCCAGCAGCTTGTTGCCAGGGAACACCGGGGAGCTGTTTTTT.

This rearrangement joins TRBV5-1 to TRBJ1-2, with D unclear. Per germline, CDR1 SGHRS and CDR2 YFSETQ. Trimming cost V 0 bases and J 0 bases, with 6 bases left between them. The CDR3 has 14 residues. CDR3 DNA: TGCGCCAGCAGCTTGGCCATGGCTAACTATGGCTACACCTTC. Its protein product is CASSLAMANYGYTF.

The chain joins TRBV29-1 to TRBJ1-1, with TRBD1 identical over 10 bases. Germline trimming cut 4 bases from V and 1 base from J; bases unmatched to any gene: 6. CDR1 and CDR2 from the germline V gene are SQVTM and ANQGSEA. The CDR3 extends over 15 amino acids. The DNA for the CDR3 is TGCAGCGTTGTGGGGACAGGGGTATCGAACACTGAAGCTTTCTTT. Translation: CSVVGTGVSNTEAFF.

The V call is TRBV20-1, the J call TRBJ2-7, with a tentative D call TRBD2 (6 bases). The germline V gene encodes CDR1 DFQATT and CDR2 SNEGSKA (reference sequence). This CDR3 is 13 amino acids long. Trimming took 4 bases from V and 4 from J, leaving 14 bases between them. Written as DNA, the CDR3 is TGCAGTGCTATTCTAGCGAATCGGTACGAGCAGTACTTC. Its protein product is CSAILANRYEQYF.

This clonotype was recorded only once. This chain links TRBV19 with TRBJ2-7; TRBD1 agrees at 7 bases. V trimming: 5 bases; J trimming: 0 bases; junction bases outside the gene matches: 13. The germline V gene encodes CDR1 LNHDA and CDR2 SQIVND (reference sequence). The CDR3 spans 17 residues. The DNA for the CDR3 is TGTGCCAGTAGTTCCCCCTCCGGGACAGATAGCTCCTACGAGCAGTACTTC. As protein: CASSSPSGTDSSYEQYF.

This clonotype came up a few times. The V gene is TRBV14, the J gene TRBJ1-1; D is unresolved. The CDR3 totals 14 residues. Germline-derived CDR1 and CDR2 are SGHDN and FVKESK. V was trimmed by 0 bases and J by 7 bases, leaving 12 bases between them. CDR3 amino acids: CASSQEARGSEAFF. The CDR3 bases are TGTGCCAGCAGCCAAGAGGCCCGGGGAAGTGAAGCTTTCTTT.